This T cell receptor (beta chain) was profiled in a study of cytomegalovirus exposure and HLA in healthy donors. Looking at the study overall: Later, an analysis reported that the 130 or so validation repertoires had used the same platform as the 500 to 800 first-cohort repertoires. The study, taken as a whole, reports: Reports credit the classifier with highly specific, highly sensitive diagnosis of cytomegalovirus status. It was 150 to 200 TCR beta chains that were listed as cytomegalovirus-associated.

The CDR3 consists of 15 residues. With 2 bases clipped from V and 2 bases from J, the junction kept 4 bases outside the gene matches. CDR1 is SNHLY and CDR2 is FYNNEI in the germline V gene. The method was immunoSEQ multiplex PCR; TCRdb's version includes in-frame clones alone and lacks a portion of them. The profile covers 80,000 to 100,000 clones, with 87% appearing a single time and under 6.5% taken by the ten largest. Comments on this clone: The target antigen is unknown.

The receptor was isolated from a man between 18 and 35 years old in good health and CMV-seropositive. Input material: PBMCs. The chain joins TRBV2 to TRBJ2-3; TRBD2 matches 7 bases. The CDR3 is CASSELGGNTDTQYF. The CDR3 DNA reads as TGTGCCAGCAGTGAACTCGGGGGGAACACAGATACGCAGTATTTT. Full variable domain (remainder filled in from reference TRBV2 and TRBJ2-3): EPEVTQTPSHQVTQMGQEVILRCVPISNHLYFYWYRQILGQKVEFLVSFYNNEISEKSEIFDDQFSVERPDGSNFTLKIRSTKLEDSAMYFCASSELGGNTDTQYFGPGTRLTVL.